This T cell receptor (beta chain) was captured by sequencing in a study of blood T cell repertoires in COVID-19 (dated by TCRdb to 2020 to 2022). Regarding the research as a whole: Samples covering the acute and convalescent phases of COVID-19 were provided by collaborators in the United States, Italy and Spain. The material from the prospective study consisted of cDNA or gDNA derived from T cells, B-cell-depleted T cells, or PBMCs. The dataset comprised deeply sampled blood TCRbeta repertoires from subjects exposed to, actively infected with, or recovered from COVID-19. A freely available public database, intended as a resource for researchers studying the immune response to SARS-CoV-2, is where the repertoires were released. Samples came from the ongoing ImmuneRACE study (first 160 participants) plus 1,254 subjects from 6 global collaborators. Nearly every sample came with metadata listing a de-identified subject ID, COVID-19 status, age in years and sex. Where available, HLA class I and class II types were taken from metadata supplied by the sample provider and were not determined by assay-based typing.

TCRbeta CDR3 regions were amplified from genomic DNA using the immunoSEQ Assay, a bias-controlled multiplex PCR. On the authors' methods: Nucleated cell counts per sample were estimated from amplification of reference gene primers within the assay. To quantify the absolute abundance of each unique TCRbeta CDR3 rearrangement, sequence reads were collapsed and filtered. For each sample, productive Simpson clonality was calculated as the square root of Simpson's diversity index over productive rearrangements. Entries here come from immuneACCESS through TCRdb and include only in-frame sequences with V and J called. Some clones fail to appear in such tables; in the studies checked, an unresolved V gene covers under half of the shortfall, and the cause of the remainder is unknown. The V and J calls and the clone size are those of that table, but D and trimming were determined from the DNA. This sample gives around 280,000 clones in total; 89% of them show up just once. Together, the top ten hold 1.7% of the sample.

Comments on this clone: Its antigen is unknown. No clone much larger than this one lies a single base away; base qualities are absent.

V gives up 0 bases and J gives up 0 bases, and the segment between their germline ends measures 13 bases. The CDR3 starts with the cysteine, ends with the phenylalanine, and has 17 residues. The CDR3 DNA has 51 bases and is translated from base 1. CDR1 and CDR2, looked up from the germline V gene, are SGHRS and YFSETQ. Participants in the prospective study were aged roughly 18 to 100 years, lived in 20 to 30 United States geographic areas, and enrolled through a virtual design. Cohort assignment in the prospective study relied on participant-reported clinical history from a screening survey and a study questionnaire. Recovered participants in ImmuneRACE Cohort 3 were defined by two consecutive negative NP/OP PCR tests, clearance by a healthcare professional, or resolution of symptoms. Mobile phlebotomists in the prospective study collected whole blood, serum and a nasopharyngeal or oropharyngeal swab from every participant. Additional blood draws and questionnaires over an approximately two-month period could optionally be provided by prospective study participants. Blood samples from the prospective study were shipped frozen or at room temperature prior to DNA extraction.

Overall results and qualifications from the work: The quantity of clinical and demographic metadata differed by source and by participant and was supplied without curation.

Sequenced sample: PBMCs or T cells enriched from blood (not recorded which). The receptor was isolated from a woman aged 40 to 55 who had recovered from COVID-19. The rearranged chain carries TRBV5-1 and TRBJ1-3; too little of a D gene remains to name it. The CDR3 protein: CASSLEGGAYSGNTIYF. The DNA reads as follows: TGCGCCAGCAGCTTGGAAGGAGGCGCCTACTCTGGAAACACCATATATTTT.